This is a list of T cell receptor beta chains from one sample in a study of blood T cell repertoires in COVID-19. Data came from immunoSEQ multiplex PCR; TCRdb stores just in-frame clones and leaves some out. The table lists some 270,000 clones, about four fifths of them singletons. What was sequenced was PBMCs or T cells enriched from blood (not recorded which). The receptors come from a man aged 45-60 years who had recovered from COVID-19. CDR3s include the opening cysteine and the closing phenylalanine or tryptophan. The D gene is left open where the match is weak. Size tells how often a clone was seen (once, few, many) or the class of an expanded clone, and some rows leave it out.

V	size	J	D	CDR3	DNA
TRBV24-1	.	TRBJ1-4	TRBD1	CATSDPGQAEKLFF	TGTGCCACCAGTGACCCCGGACAGGCTGAAAAACTGTTTTTT
TRBV5-6	.	TRBJ1-1	TRBD1	CASSPGGGQGLNTEAFF	TGTGCCAGCAGCCCTGGAGGTGGACAGGGGTTGAACACTGAAGCTTTCTTT
TRBV18	once	TRBJ2-3	.	CASSRDGVSAADTQYF	TGTGCCAGCTCACGAGACGGGGTGAGCGCGGCAGATACGCAGTATTTT
TRBV28	.	TRBJ1-2	TRBD1	CASSGQGYRGYGYTF	TGTGCCAGCAGTGGACAGGGTTATCGTGGCTATGGCTACACCTTC
TRBV10-1	.	TRBJ1-2	.	CASSEKENYGYTF	TGCGCCAGCAGTGAGAAGGAGAACTATGGCTACACCTTC
TRBV5-1	.	TRBJ2-1	TRBD2	CASSPGGGWGTEQFF	TGCGCCAGCAGCCCTGGGGGGGGATGGGGTACTGAGCAGTTCTTC
TRBV7-3	.	TRBJ2-1	TRBD2	CASSFRASGGNEQFF	TGTGCCAGCAGCTTTAGAGCTAGCGGGGGGAATGAGCAGTTCTTC
TRBV18	.	TRBJ1-1	.	CASSLRTEITEAFF	TGTGCCAGCTCACTCCGGACAGAGATCACTGAAGCTTTCTTT
TRBV5-1	.	TRBJ1-2	TRBD1	CASSRDRSYGYTF	TGCGCCAGCAGCCGGGACAGGAGCTATGGCTACACCTTC
TRBV24-1	.	TRBJ1-1	.	CATSDSPRGNTEAFF	TGTGCCACCAGTGATAGCCCGCGGGGAAACACTGAAGCTTTCTTT
TRBV9	.	TRBJ2-1	.	CASSVNGLAEQFF	TGTGCCAGCAGCGTCAACGGGCTAGCGGAGCAGTTCTTC
TRBV9	.	TRBJ1-2	TRBD1	CASSPRGGQGANYGYTF	TGTGCCAGCAGCCCCCGGGGAGGACAGGGTGCTAACTATGGCTACACCTTC
TRBV15	.	TRBJ2-1	.	CATSGLDIRVYNEQFF	TGTGCCACCAGCGGGTTGGACATCCGAGTCTACAATGAGCAGTTCTTC
TRBV10-1	.	TRBJ2-2	.	CASSESRDERQLFF	TGCGCCAGCAGTGAGTCTCGGGATGAGAGGCAGCTGTTTTTT